Reported below is one TCR beta chain. What it recognizes is unknown. This CDR3 has 15 residues. Trimming removed 0 bases from V and 6 bases from J; junction bases left unmatched: 6. CDR1 and CDR2 from the germline V gene are SGHRS and YFSETQ. This sample stems from a study of post-analysis software for immune sequencing data. Unique molecular identifiers were carried by the TCR beta cDNA libraries. TCRdb reprocessed the PCR reads via MiXCR and lists one record per CDR3 protein. The sample carries 750,000 to 950,000 distinct CDR3 sequences, approximately 57% recorded once. Overall study results and limits: Among five TRBV segments more frequent in patients than controls were TRBV5-6, TRBV5-1 and TRBV20-1.

The chain combines TRBV5-1 with TRBJ2-1; 7 bases are shared with TRBD1. Sequencing used blood. This receptor was identified in a girl aged 10-17 years with multiple sclerosis. CDR3 nucleotide sequence: TGCGCCAGCAGCTTGGAGCAGGGGGTGGGCAATGAGCAGTTCTTC. It translates to CASSLEQGVGNEQFF.